A selection of T cell receptor beta chains follows, all from one sample in a study of cytomegalovirus exposure and HLA in healthy donors. Assay used: immunoSEQ multiplex PCR; TCRdb lists only in-frame clones, some missing. This sample has 95,000 to 120,000 clones, with less than 80% found just once. Specimen: PBMCs. These receptors came from a middle-aged woman in good health and CMV-seropositive. The CDR3 runs from the conserved cysteine through the conserved F or W. A D gene is named only where the DNA matches it firmly. The size of a clone is reported for some rows only, either as once, few or many, or as a class for expanded clones.

>TRBJ2-5|.|TRBV10-3|.
TGTGCCATCAGTCCCGCGTCTTTTCGGGCGGGGGAGACCCAGTACTTC
CAISPASFRAGETQYF
>TRBJ2-3|.|TRBV2|TRBD1
TGTGCCAGCTCCCGGGACAGCTACACAGATACGCAGTATTTT
CASSRDSYTDTQYF
>TRBJ1-6|.|TRBV4-3|.
TGCGCCAGCAGCCAAGCGACATGGGATTCACCCCTCCACTTT
CASSQATWDSPLHF
>TRBJ2-7|.|TRBV6-6|.
TGTGCCAGCAGCCGTGGACAGTTTTCCTACGAGCAGTACTTC
CASSRGQFSYEQYF
>TRBJ1-4|.|TRBV4-3|TRBD1
TGCGCCAGCAGCCGACAGGGGCGGGAAAAACTGTTTTTT
CASSRQGREKLFF
>TRBJ2-1|.|TRBV6-6|TRBD1
TGTGCCAGCAGTTACAGGGACAGGTACAATGAGCAGTTCTTC
CASSYRDRYNEQFF
>TRBJ1-1|.|TRBV11-1|.
TGTGCCAGCAGCATGCCCAGGGTAATGAACACTGAAGCTTTCTTT
CASSMPRVMNTEAFF
>TRBJ2-3|.|TRBV29-1|.
TGCAGCGTGGGGGCTTCCTTGGGGACAGATACGCAGTATTTT
CSVGASLGTDTQYF
>TRBJ1-3|few|TRBV4-1|TRBD1
TGCGCCAGCAGCCAAGGGTGGGCAGGGGGAAACTCTGGAAACACCATATATTTT
CASSQGWAGGNSGNTIYF
>TRBJ1-6|.|TRBV7-8|TRBD1
TGTGCCAGCAGCTGGGGACAGGGAAATTCACCCCTCCACTTT
CASSWGQGNSPLHF
>TRBJ2-5|.|TRBV4-1|TRBD2
TGCGCCAGCAGCCATCCAGTAGCGGGGGGGAGAGGGACCCAGTACTTC
CASSHPVAGGRGTQYF
>TRBJ2-1|few|TRBV12-5|TRBD2
TGTGCTAGTCTAAGCGGGAGGGCCTACAATGAGCAGTTCTTC
CASLSGRAYNEQFF
>TRBJ1-2|.|TRBV18|TRBD1
TGTGCCAGCGGCACGGGACAGACCTATGGCTACACCTTC
CASGTGQTYGYTF
>TRBJ2-1|.|TRBV7-7|TRBD1
TGTGCTAGCAGCCGGGGACAGGGGTCTGATGAGCAGTTCTTC
CASSRGQGSDEQFF
>TRBJ2-3|.|TRBV2|.
TGTGCCAGCAGTGATAGACTTTCCACAGATACGCAGTATTTT
CASSDRLSTDTQYF
>TRBJ2-7|few|TRBV19|TRBD1
TGTGCCAGTAGTCGACAGGGGGCTGGAGAGCAGTACTTC
CASSRQGAGEQYF
>TRBJ2-1|.|TRBV7-6|.
TGTGCCAGCAGCCCGCTGGGGGGGGCGTCCTACAATGAGCAGTTCTTC
CASSPLGGASYNEQFF
>TRBJ1-3|.|TRBV7-8|TRBD1
TGTGCCAGCAGCTTAGTTGGGGTGACAGGGCCACGGAACACCATATATTTT
CASSLVGVTGPRNTIYF
>TRBJ2-7|once|TRBV11-3|.
TGTGCCAGCAGCTTAGGCACAGGGCGGTACGAGCAGTACTTC
CASSLGTGRYEQYF
>TRBJ2-2|.|TRBV7-9|TRBD1
TGTGCCAGCTCCAGGGGGCAGGACACCGGGGAGCTGTTTTTT
CASSRGQDTGELFF
>TRBJ2-1|.|TRBV9|.
TGTGCCAGCAGCGTCTCGACTGGGTACAATGAGCAGTTCTTC
CASSVSTGYNEQFF
>TRBJ1-5|.|TRBV7-9|.
TGTGCCAGCAGCTTGGGGGACATTAGCAATCAGCCCCAGCATTTT
CASSLGDISNQPQHF
>TRBJ1-1|.|TRBV5-1|.
TGCGCCAGCAGCGCCCGGCCGGGGTCGAACACTGAAGCTTTCTTT
CASSARPGSNTEAFF
>TRBJ1-4|.|TRBV7-9|.
TGTGCCAGCAGCCCGCAAGGGGGGGGCGGAATCACTAATGAAAAACTGTTTTTT
CASSPQGGGGITNEKLFF
>TRBJ1-1|.|TRBV9|TRBD1
TGTGCCAGCAGCGCACATGGGGGACAGGAGAACACTGAAGCTTTCTTT
CASSAHGGQENTEAFF
>TRBJ1-6|.|TRBV2|TRBD1
TGTGCCAGCACTCAGGGGGCAGATTCACCCCTCCACTTT
CASTQGADSPLHF
>TRBJ1-5|.|TRBV12-5|.
TGTGCTAGTGGTTTGGGTGTCTCTACCAGGTATCAGCCCCAGCATTTT
CASGLGVSTRYQPQHF
>TRBJ1-1|.|TRBV9|.
TGTGCCAGCAGCGTATATGGGGCGGAGGGCACTGAAGCTTTCTTT
CASSVYGAEGTEAFF
>TRBJ1-5|once|TRBV28|.
TGTGCCAGCAGTGACTTTGTCCAGCCCCAGCATTTT
CASSDFVQPQHF
>TRBJ2-7|once|TRBV4-1|.
TGCGCCAGCAGCCAAGTGGGGCTCTCAGGGTTGAACGAGCAGTACTTC
CASSQVGLSGLNEQYF
>TRBJ2-6|few|TRBV6-5|.
TGTGCCAGCAGTTATTCATCTGGGGCCAACGTCCTGACTTTC
CASSYSSGANVLTF
>TRBJ2-5|.|TRBV5-1|.
TGCGCCAGCAGTTTCCCCCCTCAAGAGACCCAGTACTTC
CASSFPPQETQYF